A single sample gave rise to the 11 T cell receptor beta chains below, sequenced in a study of blood T cells in healthy people across ages. With a J-beta primer mix and a sample-barcoded 5' primer, a second PCR ran about 7 to 11 cycles. In TCRdb, the 5' RACE reads were re-called with MiXCR into one record per CDR3 protein. Of around 1,700,000 distinct CDR3 sequences listed, approximately 30% were seen once; the top ten hold 6.5% to 8.5%. Sequenced material: blood. These receptors came from a woman younger than 45 in good health.

This chain connects TRBV15 to TRBJ2-6; D not resolved. The ends were cut back, 4 bases at V and 0 bases at J, with 10 bases in the middle. This CDR3 spans 16 amino acids. From germline, CDR1 is LNHNV and CDR2 YYDKDF (reference sequence). CDR3 sequence: CATSKATLSGANVLTF. The CDR3 bases are TGTGCCACCAGCAAAGCCACGCTCTCTGGGGCCAACGTCCTGACTTTC.

This rearrangement joins TRBV25-1 to TRBJ2-1, with TRBD2 matching over 7 bases. CDR1 and CDR2 (germline): MGHDK, SYGVNS. Trimming at V came to 4 bases and at J to 3 bases, leaving 6 bases not matched to a gene. The CDR3 consists of 15 residues. CDR3 region: CASSVSGTIYNEQFF. For the CDR3, the DNA is TGTGCCAGCAGTGTGTCCGGGACTATCTACAATGAGCAGTTCTTC.

The J gene is TRBJ2-5, the V gene TRBV7-2; no clear D gene. The closer fit of TRBJ2-7 to the DNA end suggests the J call may be wrong. Germline V gene lookup returns CDR1 SGHTA and CDR2 FQGNSA. The CDR3 length is 12 residues. The CDR3 loop reads CASSFLRAEQYF. The CDR3 coding sequence is TGTGCCAGCAGCTTCCTCCGCGCCGAGCAGTACTTC.

For this clonotype: A junction boundary mismatches the germline segment, possibly from a read error. The chain employs TRBV5-5 and TRBJ2-1; 7 bases are a match to TRBD2. This CDR3 has 13 amino acids. CDR1 and CDR2 (germline): SGHKS, YYEKEE (reference sequence). The CDR3 spells CASSTGLRNERFF. The CDR3 coding sequence is TGTGCCAGCAGCACGGGACTAAGGAATGAGCGGTTCTTC.

The V and J genes are TRBV3-1 and TRBJ2-4; 7 nucleotides match TRBD1. Germline trimming cut 1 base from V and 13 bases from J; bases unmatched to any gene: 16. CDR3 length equals 16 residues. Germline V lookup: CDR1 LGHDT, CDR2 YNNKEL (reference sequence). Here the CDR3 reads CASSQGARQGRNEQYF. The CDR3 DNA sequence: TGTGCCAGCAGCCAAGGTGCGAGACAGGGTCGGAATGAGCAGTACTTC.

This clonotype was seen only a few times. This chain joins TRBV20-1 and TRBJ1-4; D is undetermined. Trimming took off 3 bases at V and 8 bases at J, with 19 bases between the two ends. The CDR3 totals 15 residues. Germline V gene sequence: CDR1 DFQATT, CDR2 SNEGSKA (reference sequence). For the CDR3, the DNA is TGCAGTGCTAGTCTGGACGTGAGGGCTGGGGAAAAACTGTTTTTT. This gives the protein CSASLDVRAGEKLFF.

This clonotype has more than one count but fewer than ten. The CDR3 loop is CASSPRRGAEAFF. In nucleotides, the CDR3 is TGTGCCAGCAGCCCGCGCCGGGGAGCTGAAGCTTTCTTT. This chain joins TRBV11-2 and TRBJ1-1, with D uncertain. The germline V gene encodes CDR1 SGHAT and CDR2 FQNNGV. CDR3 length: 13 residues. The V gene lost 5 bases and the J gene lost 6 bases, with 13 bases spanning the gap.

The chain is built from TRBV10-3 and TRBJ2-2; the D gene is possibly TRBD1 (6 bases). The V gene's germline CDR1 is ENHRY and CDR2 SYGVKD. V was trimmed by 11 bases and J by 1 base, leaving 11 bases between them. This CDR3 is built from 13 residues. The CDR3: CASHRVNTGELFF. The CDR3 DNA follows: TGTGCCTCTCACAGGGTGAACACCGGGGAGCTGTTTTTT.

This clonotype was counted between two and nine times. The gene calls are TRBV20-1 and TRBJ2-5, with 8 bases fitting TRBD2. CDR3 length: 17 residues. The germline CDR1 and CDR2 sequences are DFQATT and SNEGSKA (reference sequence). Trimming cost V 0 bases and J 2 bases; bases outside gene matches: 11. As DNA, the CDR3 is TGCAGTGCTAGAGATTTCTTGTATGCGGGGGGTCAAGAGACCCAGTACTTC. Its protein is CSARDFLYAGGQETQYF.

The chain couples TRBV5-4 to TRBJ1-1; 8 bases agree with TRBD1. The junction had 1 base not matched to a gene; V was cut back by 2 bases and J by 1 base. The germline V gene encodes CDR1 SGHNT and CDR2 YYREEE (reference sequence). The CDR3 has 14 amino acids. CDR3 protein: CASSFDRGNTEAFF. Written as DNA, the CDR3 is TGTGCCAGCAGCTTCGACAGGGGGAACACTGAAGCTTTCTTT.

J is TRBJ2-2 and V is TRBV29-1; 11 bases map to TRBD2. V lost 7 bases, J lost 3 bases, and 7 bases stayed unmatched. The CDR3 runs to 15 residues. Per germline, CDR1 SQVTM and CDR2 ANQGSEA. The CDR3 nucleotides read TGCAGCGACCGAGGACTAGCGGGTGACACCGGGGAGCTGTTTTTT. It codes for CSDRGLAGDTGELFF.